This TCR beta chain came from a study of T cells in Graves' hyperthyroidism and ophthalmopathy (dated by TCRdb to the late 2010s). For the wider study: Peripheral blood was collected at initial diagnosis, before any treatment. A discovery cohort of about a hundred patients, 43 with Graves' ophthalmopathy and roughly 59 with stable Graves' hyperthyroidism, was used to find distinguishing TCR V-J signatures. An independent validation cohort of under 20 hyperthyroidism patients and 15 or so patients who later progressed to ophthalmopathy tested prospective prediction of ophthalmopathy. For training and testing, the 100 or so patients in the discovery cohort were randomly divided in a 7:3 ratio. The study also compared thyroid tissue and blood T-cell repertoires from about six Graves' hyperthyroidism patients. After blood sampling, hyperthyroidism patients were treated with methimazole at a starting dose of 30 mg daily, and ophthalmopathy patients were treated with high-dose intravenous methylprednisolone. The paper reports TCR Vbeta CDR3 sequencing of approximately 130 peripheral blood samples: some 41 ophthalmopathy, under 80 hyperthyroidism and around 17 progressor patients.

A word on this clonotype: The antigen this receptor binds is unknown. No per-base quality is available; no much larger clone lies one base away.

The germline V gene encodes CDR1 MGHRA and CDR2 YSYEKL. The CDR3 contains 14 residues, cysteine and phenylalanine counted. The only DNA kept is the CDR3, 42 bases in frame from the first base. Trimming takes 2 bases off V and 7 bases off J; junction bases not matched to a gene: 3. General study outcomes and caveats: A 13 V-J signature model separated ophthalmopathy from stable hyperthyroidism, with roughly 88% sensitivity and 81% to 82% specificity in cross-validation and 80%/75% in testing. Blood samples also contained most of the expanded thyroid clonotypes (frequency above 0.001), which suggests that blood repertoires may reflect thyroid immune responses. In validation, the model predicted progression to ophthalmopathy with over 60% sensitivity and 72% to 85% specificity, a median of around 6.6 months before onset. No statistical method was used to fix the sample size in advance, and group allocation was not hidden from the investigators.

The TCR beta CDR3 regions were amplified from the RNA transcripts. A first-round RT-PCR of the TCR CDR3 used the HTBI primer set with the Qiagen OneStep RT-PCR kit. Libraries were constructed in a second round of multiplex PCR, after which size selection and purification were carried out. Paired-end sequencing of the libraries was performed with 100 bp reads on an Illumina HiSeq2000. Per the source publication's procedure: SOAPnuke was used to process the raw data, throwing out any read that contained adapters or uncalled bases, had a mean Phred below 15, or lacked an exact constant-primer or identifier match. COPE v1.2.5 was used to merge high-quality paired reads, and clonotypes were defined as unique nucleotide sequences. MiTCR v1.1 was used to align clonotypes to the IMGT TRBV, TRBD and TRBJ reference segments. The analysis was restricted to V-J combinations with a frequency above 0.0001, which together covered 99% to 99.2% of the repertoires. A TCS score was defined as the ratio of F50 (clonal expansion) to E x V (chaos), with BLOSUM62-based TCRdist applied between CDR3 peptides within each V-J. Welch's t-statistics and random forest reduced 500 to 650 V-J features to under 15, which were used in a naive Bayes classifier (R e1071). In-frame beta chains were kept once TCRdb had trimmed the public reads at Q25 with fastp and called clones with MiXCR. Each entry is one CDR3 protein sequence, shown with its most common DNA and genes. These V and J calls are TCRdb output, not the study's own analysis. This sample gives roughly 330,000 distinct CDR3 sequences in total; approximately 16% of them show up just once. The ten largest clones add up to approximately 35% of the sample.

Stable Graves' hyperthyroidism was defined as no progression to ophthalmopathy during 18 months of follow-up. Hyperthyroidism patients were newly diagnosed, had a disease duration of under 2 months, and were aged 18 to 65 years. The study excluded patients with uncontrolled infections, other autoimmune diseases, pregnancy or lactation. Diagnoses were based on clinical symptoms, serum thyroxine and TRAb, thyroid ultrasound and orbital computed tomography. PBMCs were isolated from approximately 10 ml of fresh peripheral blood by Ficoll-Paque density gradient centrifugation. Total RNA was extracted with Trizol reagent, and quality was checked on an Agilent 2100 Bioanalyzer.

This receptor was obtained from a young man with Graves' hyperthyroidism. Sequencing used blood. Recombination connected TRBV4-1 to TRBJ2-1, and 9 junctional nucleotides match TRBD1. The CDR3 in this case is CASSQRTGDNEQFF. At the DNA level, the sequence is TGCGCCAGCAGCCAACGGACAGGGGATAATGAGCAGTTCTTC.